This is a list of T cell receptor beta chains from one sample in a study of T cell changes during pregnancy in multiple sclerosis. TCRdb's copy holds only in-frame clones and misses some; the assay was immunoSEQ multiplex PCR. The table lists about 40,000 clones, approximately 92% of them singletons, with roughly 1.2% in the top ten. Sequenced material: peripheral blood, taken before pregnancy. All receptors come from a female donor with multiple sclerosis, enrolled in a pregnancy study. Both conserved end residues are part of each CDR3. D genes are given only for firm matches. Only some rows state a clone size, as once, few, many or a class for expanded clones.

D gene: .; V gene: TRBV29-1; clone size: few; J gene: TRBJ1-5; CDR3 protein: CSVEVTVNQPQHF; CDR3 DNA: TGCAGCGTTGAAGTAACGGTGAATCAGCCCCAGCATTTT
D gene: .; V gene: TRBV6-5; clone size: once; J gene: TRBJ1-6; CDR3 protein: CASRGWRGNSPLHF; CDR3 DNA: TGTGCCAGCCGGGGGTGGAGAGGCAATTCACCCCTCCACTTT
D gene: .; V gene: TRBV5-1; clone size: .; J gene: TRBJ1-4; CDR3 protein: CASSSGMTDNEKLFF; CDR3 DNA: TGCGCCAGCAGCTCGGGAATGACGGATAATGAAAAACTGTTTTTT
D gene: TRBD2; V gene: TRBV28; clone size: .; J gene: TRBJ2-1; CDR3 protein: CASSSPRTSGKYNEQFF; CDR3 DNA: TGTGCCAGCAGTTCCCCTCGGACTAGCGGGAAATACAATGAGCAGTTCTTC
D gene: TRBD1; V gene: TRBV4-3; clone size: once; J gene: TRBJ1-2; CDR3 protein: CASSQDGDRALGYTF; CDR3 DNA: TGCGCCAGCAGCCAAGATGGGGACAGGGCTTTGGGCTACACCTTC
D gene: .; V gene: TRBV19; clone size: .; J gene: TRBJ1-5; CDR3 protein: CASSIEAGWQPQHF; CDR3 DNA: TGTGCCAGTAGTATAGAGGCAGGGTGGCAGCCCCAGCATTTT
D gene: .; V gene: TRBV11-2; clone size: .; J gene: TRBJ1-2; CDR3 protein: CASSLDMIVAGYTF; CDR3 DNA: TGTGCCAGCAGCTTAGACATGATCGTAGCTGGCTACACCTTC
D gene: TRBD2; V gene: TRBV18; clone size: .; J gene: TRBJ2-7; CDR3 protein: CASSRGLAGSYEQYF; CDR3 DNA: TGTGCCAGCTCCCGCGGACTAGCGGGCTCCTACGAGCAGTACTTC
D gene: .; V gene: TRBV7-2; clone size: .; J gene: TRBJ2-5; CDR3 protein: CASSLVGRGIQETQYF; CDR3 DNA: TGTGCCAGCAGCTTAGTGGGGAGAGGCATACAAGAGACCCAGTACTTC
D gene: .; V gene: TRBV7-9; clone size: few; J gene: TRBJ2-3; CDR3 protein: CASSLIRDTQYF; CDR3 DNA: TGTGCCAGCAGCTTAATCAGAGATACGCAGTATTTT
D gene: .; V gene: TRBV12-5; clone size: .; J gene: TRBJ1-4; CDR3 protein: CASGPRQGTNEKLFF; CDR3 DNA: TGTGCTAGTGGCCCACGGCAGGGAACTAATGAAAAACTGTTTTTT
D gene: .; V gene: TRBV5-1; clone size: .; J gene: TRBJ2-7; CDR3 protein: CASSLVQHSYEQYF; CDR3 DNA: TGCGCCAGCAGCTTGGTACAGCACTCCTACGAGCAGTACTTC
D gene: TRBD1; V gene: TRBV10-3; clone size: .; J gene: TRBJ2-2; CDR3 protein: CAINGQGAKTPASNTGELFF; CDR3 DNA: TGTGCCATCAATGGACAGGGGGCCAAAACCCCCGCATCGAACACCGGGGAGCTGTTTTTT
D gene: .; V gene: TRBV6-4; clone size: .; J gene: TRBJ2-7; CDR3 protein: CASSGRQGPKGEQYF; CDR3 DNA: TGTGCCAGCAGCGGGAGGCAGGGGCCAAAAGGCGAGCAGTACTTC
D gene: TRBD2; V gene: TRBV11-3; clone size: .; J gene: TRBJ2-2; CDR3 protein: CASSSTSGRKGELFF; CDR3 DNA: TGTGCCAGCAGCTCCACTAGCGGGAGGAAAGGGGAGCTGTTTTTT
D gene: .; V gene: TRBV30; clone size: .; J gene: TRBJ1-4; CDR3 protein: CAWSYLNGANEKLFF; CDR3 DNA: TGTGCCTGGAGTTACCTAAACGGGGCTAATGAAAAACTGTTTTTT